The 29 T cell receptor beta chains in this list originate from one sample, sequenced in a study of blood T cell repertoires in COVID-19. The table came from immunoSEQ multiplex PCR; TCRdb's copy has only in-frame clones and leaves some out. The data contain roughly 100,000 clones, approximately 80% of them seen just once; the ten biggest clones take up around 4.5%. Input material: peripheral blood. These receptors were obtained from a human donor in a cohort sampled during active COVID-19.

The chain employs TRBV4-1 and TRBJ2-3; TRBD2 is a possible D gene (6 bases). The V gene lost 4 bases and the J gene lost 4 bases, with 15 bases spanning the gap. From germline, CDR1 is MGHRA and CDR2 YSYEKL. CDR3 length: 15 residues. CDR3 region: CASSRVAALADTQYF. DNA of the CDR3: TGCGCCAGCAGCCGAGTAGCGGCGCTAGCAGATACGCAGTATTTT.

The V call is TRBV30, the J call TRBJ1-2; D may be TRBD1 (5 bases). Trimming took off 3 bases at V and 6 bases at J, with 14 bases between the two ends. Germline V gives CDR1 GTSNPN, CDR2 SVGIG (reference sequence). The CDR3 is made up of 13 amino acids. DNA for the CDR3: TGTGCCTGGAGCCGCGACAGTCTCGATGGCTACACCTTC. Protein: CAWSRDSLDGYTF.

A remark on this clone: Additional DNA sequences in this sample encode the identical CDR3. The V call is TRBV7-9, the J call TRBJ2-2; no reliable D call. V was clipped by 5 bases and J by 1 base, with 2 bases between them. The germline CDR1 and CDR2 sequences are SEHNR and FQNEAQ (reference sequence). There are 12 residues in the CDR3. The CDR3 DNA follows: TGTGCCAGCAGCCTGAACACCGGGGAGCTGTTTTTT. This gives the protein CASSLNTGELFF.

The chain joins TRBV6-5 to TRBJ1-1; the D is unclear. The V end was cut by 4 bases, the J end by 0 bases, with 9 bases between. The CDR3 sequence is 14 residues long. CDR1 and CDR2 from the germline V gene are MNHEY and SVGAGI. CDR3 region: CASSSNLLNTEAFF. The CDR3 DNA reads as TGTGCCAGCAGTTCTAACTTACTGAACACTGAAGCTTTCTTT.

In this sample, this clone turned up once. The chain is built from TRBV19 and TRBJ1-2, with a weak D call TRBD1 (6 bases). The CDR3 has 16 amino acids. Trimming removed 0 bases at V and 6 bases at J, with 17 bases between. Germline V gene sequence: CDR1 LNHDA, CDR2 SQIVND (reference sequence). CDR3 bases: TGTGCCAGTAGTATAGACCCAACAGGGCCTCCCAATGGCTACACCTTC. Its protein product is CASSIDPTGPPNGYTF.

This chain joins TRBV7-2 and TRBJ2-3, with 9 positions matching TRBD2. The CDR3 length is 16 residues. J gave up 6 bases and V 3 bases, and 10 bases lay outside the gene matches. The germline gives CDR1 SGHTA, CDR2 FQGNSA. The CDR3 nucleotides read TGTGCCAGCAGCTTCTTCGGGGCGGGGGGGCACGATACGCAGTATTTT. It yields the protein CASSFFGAGGHDTQYF.

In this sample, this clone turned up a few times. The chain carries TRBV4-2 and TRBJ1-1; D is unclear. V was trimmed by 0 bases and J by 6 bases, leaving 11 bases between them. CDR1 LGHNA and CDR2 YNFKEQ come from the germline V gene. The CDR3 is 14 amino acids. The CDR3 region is CASSQEGSSAEAFF. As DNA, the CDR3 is TGTGCCAGCAGCCAAGAGGGGAGTTCCGCTGAAGCTTTCTTT.

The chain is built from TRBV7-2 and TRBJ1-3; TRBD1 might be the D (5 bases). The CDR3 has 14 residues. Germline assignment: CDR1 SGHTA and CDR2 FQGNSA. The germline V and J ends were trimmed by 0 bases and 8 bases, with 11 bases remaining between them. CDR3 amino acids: CASSLATQGHTIYF. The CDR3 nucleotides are TGTGCCAGCAGCTTAGCCACCCAGGGTCACACCATATATTTT. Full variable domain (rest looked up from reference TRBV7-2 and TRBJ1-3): GAGVSQSPSNKVTEKGKDVELRCDPISGHTALYWYRQSLGQGLEFLIYFQGNSAPDKSGLPSDRFSAERTGGSVSTLTIQRTQQEDSAVYLCASSLATQGHTIYFGEGSWLTVV.

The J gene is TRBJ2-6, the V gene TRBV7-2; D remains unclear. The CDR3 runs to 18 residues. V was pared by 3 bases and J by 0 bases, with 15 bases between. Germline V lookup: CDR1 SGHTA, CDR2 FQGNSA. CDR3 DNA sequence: TGTGCCAGCAGCTTTTCCGGCTTGCGGCGCTCTGGGGCCAACGTCCTGACTTTC. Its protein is CASSFSGLRRSGANVLTF. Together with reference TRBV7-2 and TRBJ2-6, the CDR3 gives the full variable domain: GAGVSQSPSNKVTEKGKDVELRCDPISGHTALYWYRQSLGQGLEFLIYFQGNSAPDKSGLPSDRFSAERTGGSVSTLTIQRTQQEDSAVYLCASSFSGLRRSGANVLTFGAGSRLTVL.

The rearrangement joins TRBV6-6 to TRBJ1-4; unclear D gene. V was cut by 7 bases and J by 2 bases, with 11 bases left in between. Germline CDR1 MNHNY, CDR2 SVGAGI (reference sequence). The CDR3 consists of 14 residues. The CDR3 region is CASTVAGTNEKLFF. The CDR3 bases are TGTGCCAGCACCGTAGCTGGGACTAATGAAAAACTGTTTTTT.

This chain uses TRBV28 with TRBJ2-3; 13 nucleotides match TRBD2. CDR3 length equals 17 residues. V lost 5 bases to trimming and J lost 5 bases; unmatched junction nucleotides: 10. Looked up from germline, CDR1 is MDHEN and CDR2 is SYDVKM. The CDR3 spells CASSGVGTSGDIDTQYF. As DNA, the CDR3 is TGTGCCAGCAGTGGGGTCGGGACTAGCGGGGATATAGATACGCAGTATTTT.

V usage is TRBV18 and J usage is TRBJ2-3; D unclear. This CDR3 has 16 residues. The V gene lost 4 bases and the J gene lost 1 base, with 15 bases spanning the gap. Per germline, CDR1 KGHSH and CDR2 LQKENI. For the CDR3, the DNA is TGTGCCAGCTCACTCCAGACTTTCTCCCGCACAGATACGCAGTATTTT. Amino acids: CASSLQTFSRTDTQYF.

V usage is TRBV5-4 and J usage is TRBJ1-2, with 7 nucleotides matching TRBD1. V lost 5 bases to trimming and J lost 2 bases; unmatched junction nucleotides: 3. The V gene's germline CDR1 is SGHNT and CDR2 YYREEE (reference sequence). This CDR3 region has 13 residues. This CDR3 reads CASSPTGNYGYTF. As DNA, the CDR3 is TGTGCCAGCAGTCCGACAGGGAACTATGGCTACACCTTC.

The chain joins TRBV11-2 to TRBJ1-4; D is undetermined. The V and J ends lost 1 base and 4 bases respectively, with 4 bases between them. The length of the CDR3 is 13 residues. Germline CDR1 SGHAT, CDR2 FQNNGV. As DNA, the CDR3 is TGTGCCAGCAGCTTAGCCAGTAATGAAAAACTGTTTTTT. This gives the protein CASSLASNEKLFF.

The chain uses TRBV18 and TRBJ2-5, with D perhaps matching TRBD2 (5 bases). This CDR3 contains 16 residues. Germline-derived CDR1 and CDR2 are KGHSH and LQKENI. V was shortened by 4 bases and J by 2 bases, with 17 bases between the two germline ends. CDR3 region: CASSRWGADSQETQYF. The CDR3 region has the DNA TGTGCCAGCTCACGCTGGGGAGCGGACTCACAAGAGACCCAGTACTTC.

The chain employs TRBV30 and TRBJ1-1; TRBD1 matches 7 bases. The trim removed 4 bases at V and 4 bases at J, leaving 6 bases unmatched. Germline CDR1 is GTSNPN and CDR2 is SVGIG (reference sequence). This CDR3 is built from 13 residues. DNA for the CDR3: TGTGCCTGGACCCAAACAGGGGCCACTGAAGCTTTCTTT. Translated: CAWTQTGATEAFF. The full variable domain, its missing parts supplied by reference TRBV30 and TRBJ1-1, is SQTIHQWPATLVQPVGSPLSLECTVEGTSNPNLYWYRQAAGRGLQLLFYSVGIGQISSEVPQNLSASRPQDRQFILSSKKLLLSDSGFYLCAWTQTGATEAFFGQGTRLTVV.

Written as DNA, the CDR3 is TGCGCCAGCAGCCCATGGCCCAGGGGCGAACTGAGGGCCCTCCACTTT. It is translated as CASSPWPRGELRALHF. The chain carries TRBV5-1 and TRBJ1-6; tentatively, D is TRBD1 (6 bases). V lost 4 bases, J lost 14 bases, and 25 bases lay in between. The CDR3 spans 16 residues. Germline V CDR1 and CDR2: SGHRS, YFSETQ.

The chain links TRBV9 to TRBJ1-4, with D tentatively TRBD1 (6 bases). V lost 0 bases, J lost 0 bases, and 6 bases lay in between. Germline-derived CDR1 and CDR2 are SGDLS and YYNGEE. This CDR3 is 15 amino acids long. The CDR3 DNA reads TGTGCCAGCAGCGTAGGGACAGCAACTAATGAAAAACTGTTTTTT. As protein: CASSVGTATNEKLFF.

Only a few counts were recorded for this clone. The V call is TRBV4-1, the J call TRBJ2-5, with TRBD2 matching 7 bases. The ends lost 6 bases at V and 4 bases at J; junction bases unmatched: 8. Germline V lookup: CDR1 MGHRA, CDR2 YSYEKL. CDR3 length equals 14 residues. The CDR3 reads CASSHGGGGETQYF. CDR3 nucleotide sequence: TGCGCCAGCAGTCACGGCGGGGGAGGAGAGACCCAGTACTTC.

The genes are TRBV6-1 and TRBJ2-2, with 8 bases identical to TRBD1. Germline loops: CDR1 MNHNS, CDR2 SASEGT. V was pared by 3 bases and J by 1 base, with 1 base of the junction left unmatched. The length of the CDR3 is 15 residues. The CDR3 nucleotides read TGTGCCAGCAGTGACAGGGGGCTGAACACCGGGGAGCTGTTTTTT. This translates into CASSDRGLNTGELFF.

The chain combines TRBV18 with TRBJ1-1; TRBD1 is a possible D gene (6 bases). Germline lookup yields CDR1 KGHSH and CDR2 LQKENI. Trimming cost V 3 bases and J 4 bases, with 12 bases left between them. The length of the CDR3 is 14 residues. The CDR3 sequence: CASSPAGVRTEAFF. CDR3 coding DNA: TGTGCCAGCTCACCGGCAGGGGTACGCACTGAAGCTTTCTTT.

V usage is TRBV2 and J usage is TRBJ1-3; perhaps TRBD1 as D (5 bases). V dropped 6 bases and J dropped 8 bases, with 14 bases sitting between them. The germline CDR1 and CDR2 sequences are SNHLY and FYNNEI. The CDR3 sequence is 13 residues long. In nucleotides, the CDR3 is TGTGCCAGCAGCGGGGACTCGAGGGACACCATATATTTT. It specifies CASSGDSRDTIYF.

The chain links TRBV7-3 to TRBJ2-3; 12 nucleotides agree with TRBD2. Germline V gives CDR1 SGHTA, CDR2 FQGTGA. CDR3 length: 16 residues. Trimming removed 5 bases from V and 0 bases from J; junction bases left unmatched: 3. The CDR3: CASSRGLAGSTDTQYF. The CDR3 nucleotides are TGTGCCAGCAGCCGTGGACTAGCGGGGAGCACAGATACGCAGTATTTT.

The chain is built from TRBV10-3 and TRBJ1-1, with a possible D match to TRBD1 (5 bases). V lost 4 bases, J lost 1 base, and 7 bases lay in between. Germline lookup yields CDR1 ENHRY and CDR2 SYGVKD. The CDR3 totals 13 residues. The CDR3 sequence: CAISVGGNTEAFF. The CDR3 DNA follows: TGTGCCATCAGTGTCGGGGGGAACACTGAAGCTTTCTTT.

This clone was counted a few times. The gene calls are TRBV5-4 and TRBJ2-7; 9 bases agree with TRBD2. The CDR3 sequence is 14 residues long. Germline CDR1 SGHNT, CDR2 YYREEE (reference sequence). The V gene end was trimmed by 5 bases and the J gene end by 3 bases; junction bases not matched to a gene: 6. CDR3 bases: TGTGCCAGCAGGCGGGGGGGTTCCCGCTACGAGCAGTACTTC. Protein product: CASRRGGSRYEQYF.

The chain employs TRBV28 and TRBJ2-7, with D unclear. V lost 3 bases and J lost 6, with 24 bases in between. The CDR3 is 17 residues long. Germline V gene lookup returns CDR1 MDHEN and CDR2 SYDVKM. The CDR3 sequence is CASSFRYMAVAKSEQYF. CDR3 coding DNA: TGTGCCAGCAGTTTTCGATATATGGCGGTCGCTAAGTCCGAGCAGTACTTC.

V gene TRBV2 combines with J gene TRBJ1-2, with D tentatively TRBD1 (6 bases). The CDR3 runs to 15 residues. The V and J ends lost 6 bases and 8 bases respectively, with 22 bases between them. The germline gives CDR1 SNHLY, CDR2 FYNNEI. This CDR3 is CASRADSGFTIGYTF. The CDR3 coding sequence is TGTGCCAGCAGGGCGGACAGTGGGTTCACTATCGGCTACACCTTC.

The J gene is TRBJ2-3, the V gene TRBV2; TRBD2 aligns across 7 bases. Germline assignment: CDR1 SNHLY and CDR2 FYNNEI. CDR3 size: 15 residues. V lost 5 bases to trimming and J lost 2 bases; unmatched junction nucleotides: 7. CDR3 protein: CASSLGGSYTDTQYF. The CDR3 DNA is TGTGCCAGCAGTCTCGGGGGGTCTTACACAGATACGCAGTATTTT. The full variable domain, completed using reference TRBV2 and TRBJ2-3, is EPEVTQTPSHQVTQMGQEVILRCVPISNHLYFYWYRQILGQKVEFLVSFYNNEISEKSEIFDDQFSVERPDGSNFTLKIRSTKLEDSAMYFCASSLGGSYTDTQYFGPGTRLTVL.

Here the CDR3 DNA reads TGTGCCAGCAGCAACTTGGGCGGGGGATATAGCACAGATACGCAGTATTTT. Translating it yields CASSNLGGGYSTDTQYF. The rearrangement joins TRBV28 to TRBJ2-3; 7 positions match TRBD2. Trimming removed 6 bases from V and 0 bases from J; junction bases left unmatched: 12. In germline, CDR1 is MDHEN, CDR2 SYDVKM. This CDR3 spans 17 amino acids.